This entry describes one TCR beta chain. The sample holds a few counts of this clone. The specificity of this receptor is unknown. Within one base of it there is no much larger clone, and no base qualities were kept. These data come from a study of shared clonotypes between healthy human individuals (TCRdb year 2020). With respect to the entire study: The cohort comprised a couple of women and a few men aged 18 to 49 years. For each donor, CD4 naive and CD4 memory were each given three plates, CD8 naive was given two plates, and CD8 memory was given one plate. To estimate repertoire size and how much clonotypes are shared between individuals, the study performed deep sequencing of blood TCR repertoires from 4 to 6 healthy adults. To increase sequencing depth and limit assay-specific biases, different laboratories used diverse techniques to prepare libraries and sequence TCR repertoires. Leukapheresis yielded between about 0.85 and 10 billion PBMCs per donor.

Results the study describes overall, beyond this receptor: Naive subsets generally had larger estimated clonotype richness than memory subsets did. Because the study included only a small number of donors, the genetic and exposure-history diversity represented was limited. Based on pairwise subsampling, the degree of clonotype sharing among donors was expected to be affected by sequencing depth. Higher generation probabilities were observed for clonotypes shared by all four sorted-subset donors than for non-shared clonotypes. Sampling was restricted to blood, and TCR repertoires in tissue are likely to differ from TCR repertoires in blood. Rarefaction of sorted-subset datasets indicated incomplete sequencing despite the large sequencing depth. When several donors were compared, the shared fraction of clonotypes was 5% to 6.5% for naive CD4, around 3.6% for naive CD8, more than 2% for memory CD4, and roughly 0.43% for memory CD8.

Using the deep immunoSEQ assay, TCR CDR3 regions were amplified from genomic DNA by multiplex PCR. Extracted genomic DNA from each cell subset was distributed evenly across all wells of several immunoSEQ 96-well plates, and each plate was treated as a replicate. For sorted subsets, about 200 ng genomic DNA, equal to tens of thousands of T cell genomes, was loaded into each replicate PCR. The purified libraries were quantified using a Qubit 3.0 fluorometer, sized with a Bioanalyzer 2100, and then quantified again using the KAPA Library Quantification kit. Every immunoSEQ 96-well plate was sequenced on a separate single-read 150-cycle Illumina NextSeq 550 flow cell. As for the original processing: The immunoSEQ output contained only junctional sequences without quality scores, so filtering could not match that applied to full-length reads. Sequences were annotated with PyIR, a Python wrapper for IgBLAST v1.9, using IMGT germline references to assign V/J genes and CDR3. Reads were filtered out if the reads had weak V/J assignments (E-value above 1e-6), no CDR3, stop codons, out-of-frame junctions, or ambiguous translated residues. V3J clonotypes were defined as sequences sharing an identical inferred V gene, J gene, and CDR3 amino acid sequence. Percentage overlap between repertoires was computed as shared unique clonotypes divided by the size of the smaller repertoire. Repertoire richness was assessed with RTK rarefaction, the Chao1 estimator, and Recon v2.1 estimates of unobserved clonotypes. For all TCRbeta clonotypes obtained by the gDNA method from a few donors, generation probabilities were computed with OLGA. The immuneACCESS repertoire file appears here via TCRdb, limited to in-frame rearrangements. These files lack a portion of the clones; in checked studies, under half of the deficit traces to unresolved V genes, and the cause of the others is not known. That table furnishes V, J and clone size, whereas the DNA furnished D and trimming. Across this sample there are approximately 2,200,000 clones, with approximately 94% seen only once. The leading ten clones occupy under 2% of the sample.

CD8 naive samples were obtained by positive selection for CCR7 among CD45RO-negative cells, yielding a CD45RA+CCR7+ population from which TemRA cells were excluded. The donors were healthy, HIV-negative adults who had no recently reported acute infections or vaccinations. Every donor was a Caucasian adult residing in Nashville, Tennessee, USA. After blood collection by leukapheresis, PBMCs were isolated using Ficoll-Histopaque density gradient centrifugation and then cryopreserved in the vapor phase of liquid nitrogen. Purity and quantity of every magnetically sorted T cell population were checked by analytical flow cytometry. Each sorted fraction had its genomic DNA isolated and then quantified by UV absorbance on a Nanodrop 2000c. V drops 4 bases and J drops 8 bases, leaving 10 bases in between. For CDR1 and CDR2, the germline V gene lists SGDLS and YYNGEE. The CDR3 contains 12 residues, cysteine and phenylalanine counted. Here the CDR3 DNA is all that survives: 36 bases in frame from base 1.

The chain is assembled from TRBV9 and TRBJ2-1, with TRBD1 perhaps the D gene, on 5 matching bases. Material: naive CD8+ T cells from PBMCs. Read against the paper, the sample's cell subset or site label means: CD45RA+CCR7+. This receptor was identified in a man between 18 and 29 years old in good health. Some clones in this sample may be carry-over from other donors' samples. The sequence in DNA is TGTGCCAGCAGCACCTGGGGCCATGAGCAGTTCTTC. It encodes CASSTWGHEQFF. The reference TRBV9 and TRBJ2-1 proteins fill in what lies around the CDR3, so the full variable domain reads DSGVTQTPKHLITATGQRVTLRCSPRSGDLSVYWYQQSLDQGLQFLIQYYNGEERAKGNILERFSAQQFPDLHSELNLSSLELGDSALYFCASSTWGHEQFFGPGTRLTVL.